This T cell receptor beta chain was profiled in a study of T-cell memory formation after mild COVID-19. Study-wide results and caveats: Clones that contracted from day 15 to 85 had balanced CD4/CD8; later expanders were CD4+ biased. Contracting CD4+ clones lay largely in CM and EM, with CD8+ ones residing in EMRA.

This clonotype turned up a few times. Its antigen is currently unknown. Researchers used 5'RACE with constant-segment primers to make TCR alpha and TCR beta cDNA libraries that carry sample barcodes and UMIs. TCRdb independently ran MiXCR on the 5' RACE reads; one entry per CDR3 protein. The table shows under 600,000 distinct CDR3 sequences, with roughly 21% occurring only once. V lost 0 bases and J 8 bases, leaving 17 bases between the germline ends. Per the germline V gene, CDR1 is KGHSH and CDR2 is LQKENI. The CDR3 covers 16 residues. This chain uses TRBV18 with TRBJ2-1, with D perhaps given as TRBD1 or TRBD2 (6 bases each). This TCR was recovered from an adult woman who had mild COVID-19 (a few samples of this study predate the infection). Cell type and time point are not known. The sample consisted of PBMCs or a T cell subset sorted from them (not recorded which). The CDR3 spells CASSPPVRGRGDEQFF. CDR3 in DNA: TGTGCCAGCTCACCACCGGTCCGGGGGCGCGGGGATGAGCAGTTCTTC.